This passage covers 9 T cell receptor beta chains from one sample sequenced in a study of blood T cell repertoires in COVID-19. Clones were read by immunoSEQ multiplex PCR, and TCRdb kept only the in-frame ones, dropping some. Here the sample spans roughly 54,000 clones, 87% being singletons. Sequenced sample: peripheral blood. Source of these receptors: a woman aged 55-75 years with COVID-19, enrolled during active disease.

V is TRBV3-1 (or the pseudogene TRBV3-2) and J is TRBJ1-4; 12 nucleotides agree with TRBD1. CDR1 and CDR2 from the germline V gene are LGHDT and YNNKEL (reference sequence). J gave up 11 bases and V 4 bases, and 14 bases lay outside the gene matches. The CDR3 length is 17 residues. The CDR3 protein is CASSRFYPGTGGVKLFF. The CDR3 nucleotides are TGTGCCAGCAGCCGCTTCTATCCCGGGACAGGGGGCGTGAAACTGTTTTTT.

J is TRBJ2-1 and V is TRBV9; TRBD2 agrees at 8 bases. The germline gives CDR1 SGDLS, CDR2 YYNGEE. The junction had 16 bases not matched to a gene; V was cut back by 3 bases and J by 8 bases. This CDR3 spans 17 amino acids. The CDR3 sequence is CASSASSGLAGLDEQFF. The CDR3 nucleotides read TGTGCCAGCAGCGCCTCATCCGGGCTAGCGGGCCTCGATGAGCAGTTCTTC. The full variable domain, its missing parts supplied by reference TRBV9 and TRBJ2-1, is DSGVTQTPKHLITATGQRVTLRCSPRSGDLSVYWYQQSLDQGLQFLIQYYNGEERAKGNILERFSAQQFPDLHSELNLSSLELGDSALYFCASSASSGLAGLDEQFFGPGTRLTVL.

The rearrangement links TRBV28 to TRBJ1-6; 7 nucleotides match TRBD1. V was clipped by 5 bases and J by 7 bases; unmatched bases: 5. This CDR3 spans 14 amino acids. The germline V gene has CDR1 MDHEN and CDR2 SYDVKM. CDR3 sequence: CASSTGTVNSPLHF. The CDR3 nucleotides read TGTGCCAGCAGTACCGGGACAGTGAATTCACCCCTCCACTTT.

This chain links TRBV27 with TRBJ2-7, with 7 bases lining up with TRBD2. CDR3 length: 15 residues. CDR1 MNHEY and CDR2 SMNVEV come from the germline V gene (reference sequence). J was trimmed by 0 bases and V by 8 bases; bases with no gene match: 10. The CDR3 sequence is CASRASGTTSYEQYF. CDR3 nucleotides: TGTGCCAGCCGGGCTAGCGGAACCACCTCCTACGAGCAGTACTTC.

V usage is TRBV3-1 (or the pseudogene TRBV3-2) and J usage is TRBJ1-2; D call uncertain. This CDR3 comprises 15 residues. The ends were cut back, 6 bases at V and 4 bases at J, with 18 bases in the middle. Germline CDR1 reads LGHDT; CDR2 reads YNNKEL (reference sequence). In DNA form, the CDR3 reads TGTGCCAGCAGGAAGGCAGACAAAGGATTCTATGGCTACACCTTC. Translation: CASRKADKGFYGYTF.

This clone was detected only once. The CDR3 sequence is CASSLDGKTNYGYTF. The CDR3 region has the DNA TGCGCCAGCAGCTTGGACGGTAAAACTAACTATGGCTACACCTTC. The chain links TRBV5-1 to TRBJ1-2; D remains unclear. V was pared by 0 bases and J by 0 bases, with 9 bases between. Germline CDR1 reads SGHRS; CDR2 reads YFSETQ. CDR3 length: 15 amino acids.

The gene calls are TRBV12-3 or TRBV12-4 and TRBJ2-1; possibly TRBD2 for D (6 bases). V gave up 7 bases and J gave up 10 bases, with 17 bases separating them. The CDR3 spans 13 residues. CDR3: CASTPREQVEQFF. CDR3 coding DNA: TGTGCCAGCACGCCGCGGGAACAGGTAGAGCAGTTCTTC.

The V gene is TRBV4-1, the J gene TRBJ1-5; 8 nucleotides match TRBD1. Germline V CDR1 and CDR2: MGHRA, YSYEKL. This CDR3 contains 15 residues. J lost 5 bases, V lost 3 bases, and 6 bases had no gene match. Here the CDR3 DNA reads TGCGCCAGCAGCCAGACAGGGGACACAGATCAGCCCCAGCATTTT. Translating it yields CASSQTGDTDQPQHF.

The chain employs TRBV30 and TRBJ2-7; 8 nucleotides line up with TRBD1. V shed 1 base, J shed 4 bases, and the junction held 9 bases outside the gene matches. The germline CDR1 and CDR2 sequences are GTSNPN and SVGIG (reference sequence). The CDR3 is 15 amino acids. The CDR3 bases are TGTGCCTGGAGTGCAGGGGGCCCCCCTCAATACGAGCAGTACTTC. This sequence encodes CAWSAGGPPQYEQYF.